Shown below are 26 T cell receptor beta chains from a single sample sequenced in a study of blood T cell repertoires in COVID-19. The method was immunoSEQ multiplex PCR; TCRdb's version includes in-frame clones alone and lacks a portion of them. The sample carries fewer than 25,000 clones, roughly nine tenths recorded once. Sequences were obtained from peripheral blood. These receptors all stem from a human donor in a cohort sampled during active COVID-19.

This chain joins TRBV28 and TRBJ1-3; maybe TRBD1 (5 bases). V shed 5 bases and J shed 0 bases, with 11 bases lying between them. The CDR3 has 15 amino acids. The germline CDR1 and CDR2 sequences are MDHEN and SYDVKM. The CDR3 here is CASSLPGNSGNTIYF. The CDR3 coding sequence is TGTGCCAGCAGTCTACCAGGGAACTCTGGAAACACCATATATTTT.

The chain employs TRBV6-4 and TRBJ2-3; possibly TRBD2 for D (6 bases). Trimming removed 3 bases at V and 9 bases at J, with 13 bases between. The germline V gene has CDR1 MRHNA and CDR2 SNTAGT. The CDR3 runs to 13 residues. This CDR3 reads CASSEFSGSTQYF. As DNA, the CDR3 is TGTGCCAGCAGTGAATTCAGCGGGTCAACGCAGTATTTT.

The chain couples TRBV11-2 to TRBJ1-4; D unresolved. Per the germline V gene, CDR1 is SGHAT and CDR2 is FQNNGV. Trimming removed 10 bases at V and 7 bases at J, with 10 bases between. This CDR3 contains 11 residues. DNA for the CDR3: TGTGCCACCTCGGAGGGTGAAAAACTGTTTTTT. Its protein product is CATSEGEKLFF.

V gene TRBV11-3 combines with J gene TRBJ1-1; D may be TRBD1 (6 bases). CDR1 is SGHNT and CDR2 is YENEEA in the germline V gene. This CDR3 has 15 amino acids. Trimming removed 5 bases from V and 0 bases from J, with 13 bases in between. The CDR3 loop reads CASSPGGGLNTEAFF. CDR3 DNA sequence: TGTGCCAGCAGCCCGGGAGGGGGTTTGAACACTGAAGCTTTCTTT.

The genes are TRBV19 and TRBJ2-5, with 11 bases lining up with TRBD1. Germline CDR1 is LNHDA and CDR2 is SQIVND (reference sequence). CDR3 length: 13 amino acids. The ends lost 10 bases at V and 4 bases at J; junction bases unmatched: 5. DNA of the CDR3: TGTGCCACATCCGGGACAGGGGGAGAGACCCAGTACTTC. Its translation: CATSGTGGETQYF.

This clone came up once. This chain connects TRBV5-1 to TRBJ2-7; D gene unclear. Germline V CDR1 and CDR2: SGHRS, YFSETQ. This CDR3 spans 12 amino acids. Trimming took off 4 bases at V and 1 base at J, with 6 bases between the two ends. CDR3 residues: CASSLPSYEQYF. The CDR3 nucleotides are TGCGCCAGCAGCCTACCTTCCTACGAGCAGTACTTC.

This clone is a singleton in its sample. The CDR3 region has the DNA TGTGCCAGTAGTATAGATTGGGGGACTAGCGGAGCCAATGAGCAGTTCTTC. It yields the protein CASSIDWGTSGANEQFF. The chain is built from TRBV19 and TRBJ2-1; 11 bases match TRBD2. V shed 0 bases, J shed 6 bases, and the junction held 7 bases outside the gene matches. CDR1 is LNHDA and CDR2 is SQIVND in the germline V gene (reference sequence). This CDR3 is 17 amino acids long.

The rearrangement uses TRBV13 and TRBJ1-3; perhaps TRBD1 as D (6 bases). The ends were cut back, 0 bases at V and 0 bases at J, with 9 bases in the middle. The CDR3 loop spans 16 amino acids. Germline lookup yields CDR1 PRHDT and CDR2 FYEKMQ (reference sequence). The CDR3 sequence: CASSLGGQLSGNTIYF. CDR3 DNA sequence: TGTGCCAGCAGCTTAGGGGGACAACTCTCTGGAAACACCATATATTTT.

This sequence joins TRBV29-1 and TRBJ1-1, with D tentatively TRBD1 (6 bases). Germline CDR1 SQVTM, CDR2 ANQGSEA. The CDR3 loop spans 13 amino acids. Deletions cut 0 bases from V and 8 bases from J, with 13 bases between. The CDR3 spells CSVEEEEGQEAFF. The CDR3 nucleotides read TGCAGCGTTGAAGAAGAGGAAGGACAGGAAGCTTTCTTT.

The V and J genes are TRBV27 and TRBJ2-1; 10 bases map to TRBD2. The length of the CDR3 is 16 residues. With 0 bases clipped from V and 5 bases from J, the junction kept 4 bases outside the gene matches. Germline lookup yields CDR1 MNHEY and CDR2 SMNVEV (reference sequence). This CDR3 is CASSLSRLAGNNEQFF. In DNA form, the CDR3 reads TGTGCCAGCAGTTTATCTAGACTAGCGGGTAACAATGAGCAGTTCTTC.

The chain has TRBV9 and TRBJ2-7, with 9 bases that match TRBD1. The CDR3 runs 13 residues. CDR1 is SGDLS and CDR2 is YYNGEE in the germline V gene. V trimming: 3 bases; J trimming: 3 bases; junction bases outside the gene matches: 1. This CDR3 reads CASSGTGDYEQYF. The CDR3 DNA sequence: TGTGCCAGCAGCGGGACAGGGGACTACGAGCAGTACTTC. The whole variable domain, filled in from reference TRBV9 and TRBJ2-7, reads DSGVTQTPKHLITATGQRVTLRCSPRSGDLSVYWYQQSLDQGLQFLIQYYNGEERAKGNILERFSAQQFPDLHSELNLSSLELGDSALYFCASSGTGDYEQYFGPGTRLTVT.

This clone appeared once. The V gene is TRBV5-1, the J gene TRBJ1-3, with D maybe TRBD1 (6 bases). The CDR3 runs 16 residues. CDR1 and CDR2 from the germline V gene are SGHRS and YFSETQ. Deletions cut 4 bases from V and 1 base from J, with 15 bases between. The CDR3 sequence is CASSLDSLGSGNTIYF. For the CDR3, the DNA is TGCGCCAGCAGCCTGGACAGTTTGGGTTCTGGAAACACCATATATTTT. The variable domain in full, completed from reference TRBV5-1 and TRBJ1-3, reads KAGVTQTPRYLIKTRGQQVTLSCSPISGHRSVSWYQQTPGQGLQFLFEYFSETQRNKGNFPGRFSGRQFSNSRSEMNVSTLELGDSALYLCASSLDSLGSGNTIYFGEGSWLTVV.

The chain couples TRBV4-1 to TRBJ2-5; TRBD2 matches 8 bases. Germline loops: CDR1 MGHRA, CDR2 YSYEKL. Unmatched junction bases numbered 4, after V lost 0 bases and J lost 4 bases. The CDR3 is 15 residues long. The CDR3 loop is CASSQDPLAGETQYF. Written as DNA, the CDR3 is TGCGCCAGCAGCCAAGATCCCCTAGCGGGAGAGACCCAGTACTTC.

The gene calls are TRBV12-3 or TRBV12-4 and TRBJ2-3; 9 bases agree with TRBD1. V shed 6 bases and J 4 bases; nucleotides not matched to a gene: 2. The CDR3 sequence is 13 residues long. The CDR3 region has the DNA TGTGCCAGCAGCCGGACAGGGGCAGATACGCAGTATTTT. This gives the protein CASSRTGADTQYF.

The chain's CDR3 is CASSIKPAAHEQYF. In nucleotides, the CDR3 is TGTGCCAGTAGTATTAAACCAGCGGCCCACGAGCAGTACTTC. J is TRBJ2-7 and V is TRBV19; TRBD2 might be the D (5 bases). The V gene's germline CDR1 is LNHDA and CDR2 SQIVND (reference sequence). The CDR3 covers 14 residues. V was clipped by 3 bases and J by 5 bases, with 14 bases between them.

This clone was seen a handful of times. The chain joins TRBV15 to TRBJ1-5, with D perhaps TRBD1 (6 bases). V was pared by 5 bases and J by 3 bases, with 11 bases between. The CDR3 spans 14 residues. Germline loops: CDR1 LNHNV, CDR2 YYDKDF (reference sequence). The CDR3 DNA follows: TGTGCCACCAGCGACGACAGGTTCAATCAGCCCCAGCATTTT. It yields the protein CATSDDRFNQPQHF.

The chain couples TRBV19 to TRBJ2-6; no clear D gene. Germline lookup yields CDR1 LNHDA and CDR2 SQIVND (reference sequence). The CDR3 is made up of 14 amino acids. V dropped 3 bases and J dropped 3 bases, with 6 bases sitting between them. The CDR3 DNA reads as TGTGCCAGTAGTATCACACATGGGGCCAACGTCCTGACTTTC. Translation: CASSITHGANVLTF.

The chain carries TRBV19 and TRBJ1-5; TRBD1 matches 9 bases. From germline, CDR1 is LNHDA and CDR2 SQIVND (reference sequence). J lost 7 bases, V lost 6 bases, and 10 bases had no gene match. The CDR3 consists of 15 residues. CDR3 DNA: TGTGCCAGTAGCTCTCCCGGGACAGGGCTGCAGCCCCAGCATTTT. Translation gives CASSSPGTGLQPQHF.

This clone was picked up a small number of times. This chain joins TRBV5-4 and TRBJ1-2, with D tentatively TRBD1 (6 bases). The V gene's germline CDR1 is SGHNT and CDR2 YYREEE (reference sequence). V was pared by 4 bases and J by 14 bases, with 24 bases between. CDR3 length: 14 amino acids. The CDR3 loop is CASSAGGTSEIRTF. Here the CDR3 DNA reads TGTGCCAGCAGCGCCGGGGGGACATCCGAGATAAGGACCTTC. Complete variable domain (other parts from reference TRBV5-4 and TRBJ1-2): ETGVTQSPTHLIKTRGQQVTLRCSSQSGHNTVSWYQQALGQGPQFIFQYYREEENGRGNFPPRFSGLQFPNYSSELNVNALELDDSALYLCASSAGGTSEIRTFGSGTRLTVV.

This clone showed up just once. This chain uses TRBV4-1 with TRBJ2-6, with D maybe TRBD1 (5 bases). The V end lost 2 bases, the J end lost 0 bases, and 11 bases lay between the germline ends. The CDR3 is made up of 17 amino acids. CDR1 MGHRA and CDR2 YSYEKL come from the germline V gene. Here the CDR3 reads CASSQYTGDSGANVLTF. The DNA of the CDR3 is TGCGCCAGCAGCCAATATACAGGCGACTCTGGGGCCAACGTCCTGACTTTC.

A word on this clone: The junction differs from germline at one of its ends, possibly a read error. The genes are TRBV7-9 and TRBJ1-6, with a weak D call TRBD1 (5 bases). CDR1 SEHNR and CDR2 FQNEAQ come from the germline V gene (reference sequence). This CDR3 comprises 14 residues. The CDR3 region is CASSADSYNSPLHF. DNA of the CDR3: TGTGCCAGCAGCGCAGACAGTTATAACTCACCCCTCCACTTT.

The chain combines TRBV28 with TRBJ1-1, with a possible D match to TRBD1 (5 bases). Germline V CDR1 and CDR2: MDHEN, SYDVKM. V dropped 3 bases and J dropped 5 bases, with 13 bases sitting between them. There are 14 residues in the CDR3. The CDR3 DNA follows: TGTGCCAGCAGTTTGGGGGGGACTCTGACTGAAGCTTTCTTT. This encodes CASSLGGTLTEAFF. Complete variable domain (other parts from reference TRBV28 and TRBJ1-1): DVKVTQSSRYLVKRTGEKVFLECVQDMDHENMFWYRQDPGLGLRLIYFSYDVKMKEKGDIPEGYSVSREKKERFSLILESASTNQTSMYLCASSLGGTLTEAFFGQGTRLTVV.

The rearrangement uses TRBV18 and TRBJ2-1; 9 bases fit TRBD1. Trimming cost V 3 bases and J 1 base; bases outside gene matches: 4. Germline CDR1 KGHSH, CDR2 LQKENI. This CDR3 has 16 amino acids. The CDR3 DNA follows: TGTGCCAGCTCACCCGGGACAGGGATTTCCTACAATGAGCAGTTCTTC. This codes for CASSPGTGISYNEQFF.

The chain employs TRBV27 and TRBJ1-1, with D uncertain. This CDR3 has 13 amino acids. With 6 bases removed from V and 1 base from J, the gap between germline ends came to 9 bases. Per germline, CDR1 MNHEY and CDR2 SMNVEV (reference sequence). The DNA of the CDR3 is TGTGCCAGCAGCCTGACGGGGAACACTGAAGCTTTCTTT. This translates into CASSLTGNTEAFF.

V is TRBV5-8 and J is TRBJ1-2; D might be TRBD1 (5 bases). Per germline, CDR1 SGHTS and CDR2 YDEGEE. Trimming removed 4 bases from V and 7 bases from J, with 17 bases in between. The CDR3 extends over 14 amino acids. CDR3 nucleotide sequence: TGTGCCAGCAGCCCTAAGGGGATACATCGTGGCTACACCTTC. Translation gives CASSPKGIHRGYTF.

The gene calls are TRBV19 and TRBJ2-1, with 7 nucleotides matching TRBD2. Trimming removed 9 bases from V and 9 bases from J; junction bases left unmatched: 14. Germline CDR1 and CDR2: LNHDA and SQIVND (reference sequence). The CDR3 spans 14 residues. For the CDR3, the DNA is TGTGCCAGCACCCGGGACTACTATCCCGGTGAGCAGTTCTTC. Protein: CASTRDYYPGEQFF.